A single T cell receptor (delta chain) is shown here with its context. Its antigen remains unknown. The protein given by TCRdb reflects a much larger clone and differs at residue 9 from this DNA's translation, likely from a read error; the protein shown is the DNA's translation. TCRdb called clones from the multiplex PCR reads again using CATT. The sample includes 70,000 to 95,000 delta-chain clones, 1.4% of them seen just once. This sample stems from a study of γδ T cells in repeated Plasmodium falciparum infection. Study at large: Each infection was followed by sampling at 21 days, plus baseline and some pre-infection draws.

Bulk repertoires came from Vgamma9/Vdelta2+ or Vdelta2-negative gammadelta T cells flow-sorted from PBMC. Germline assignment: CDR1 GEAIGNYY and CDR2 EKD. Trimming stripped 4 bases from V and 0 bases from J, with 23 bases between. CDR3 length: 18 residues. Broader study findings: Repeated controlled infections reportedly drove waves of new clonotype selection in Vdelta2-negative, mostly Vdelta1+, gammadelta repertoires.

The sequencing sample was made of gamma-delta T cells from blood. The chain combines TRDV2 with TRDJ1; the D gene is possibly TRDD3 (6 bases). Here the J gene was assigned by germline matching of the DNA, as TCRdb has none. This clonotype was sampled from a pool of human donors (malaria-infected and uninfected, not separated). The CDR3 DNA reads TGTGCCTGTGATCCCCTTACTGGGAGACGACCGTACACCGATAAACTCATCTTT. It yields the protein CACDPLTGRRPYTDKLIF.